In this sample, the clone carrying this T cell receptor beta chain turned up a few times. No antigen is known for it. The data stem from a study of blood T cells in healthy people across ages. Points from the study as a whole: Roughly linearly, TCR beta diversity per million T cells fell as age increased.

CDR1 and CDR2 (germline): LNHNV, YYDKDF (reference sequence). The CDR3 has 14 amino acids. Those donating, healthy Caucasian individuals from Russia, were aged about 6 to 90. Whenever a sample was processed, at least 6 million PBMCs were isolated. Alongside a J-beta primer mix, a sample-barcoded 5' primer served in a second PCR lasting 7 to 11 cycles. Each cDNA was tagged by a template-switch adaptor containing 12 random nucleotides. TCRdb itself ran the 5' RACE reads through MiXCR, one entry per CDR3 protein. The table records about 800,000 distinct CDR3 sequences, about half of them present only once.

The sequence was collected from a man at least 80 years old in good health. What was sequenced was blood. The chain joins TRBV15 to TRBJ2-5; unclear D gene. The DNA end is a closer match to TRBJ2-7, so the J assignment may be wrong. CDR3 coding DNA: TGTGCCACCAGCAGAGATCAAGGATTAGGCGAGCAGTACTTC. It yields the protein CATSRDQGLGEQYF.